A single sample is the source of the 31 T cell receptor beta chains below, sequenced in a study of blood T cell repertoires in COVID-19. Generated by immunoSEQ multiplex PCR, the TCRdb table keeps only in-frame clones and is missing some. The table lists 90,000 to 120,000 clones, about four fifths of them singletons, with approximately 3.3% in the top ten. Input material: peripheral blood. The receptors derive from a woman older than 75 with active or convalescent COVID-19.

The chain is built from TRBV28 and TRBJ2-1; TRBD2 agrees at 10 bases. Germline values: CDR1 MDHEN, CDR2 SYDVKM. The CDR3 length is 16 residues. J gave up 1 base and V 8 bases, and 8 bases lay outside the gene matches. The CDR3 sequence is CASLQREGRSYNEQFF. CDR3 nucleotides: TGTGCCAGCCTCCAGCGGGAGGGCCGGTCCTACAATGAGCAGTTCTTC.

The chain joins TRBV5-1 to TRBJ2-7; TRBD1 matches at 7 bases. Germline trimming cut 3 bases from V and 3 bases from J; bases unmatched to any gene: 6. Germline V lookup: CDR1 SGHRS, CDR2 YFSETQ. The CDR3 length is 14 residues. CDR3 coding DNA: TGCGCCAGCAGCTGGATAACAGGGGACTACGAGCAGTACTTC. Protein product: CASSWITGDYEQYF.

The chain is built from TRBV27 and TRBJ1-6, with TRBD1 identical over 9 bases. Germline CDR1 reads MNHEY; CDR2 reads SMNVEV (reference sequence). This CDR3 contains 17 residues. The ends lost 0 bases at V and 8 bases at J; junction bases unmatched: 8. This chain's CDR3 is CASSLSPPTGGHSPLHF. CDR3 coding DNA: TGTGCCAGCAGTTTATCCCCCCCGACAGGGGGACATTCACCCCTCCACTTT.

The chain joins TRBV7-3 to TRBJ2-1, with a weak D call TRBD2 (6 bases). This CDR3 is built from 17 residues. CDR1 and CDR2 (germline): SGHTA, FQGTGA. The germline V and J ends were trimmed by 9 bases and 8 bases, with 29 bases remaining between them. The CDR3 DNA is TGTGCCAGAACCGCACGGGGGAGTTTGAGTTTGCTGTATGAGCAGTTCTTC. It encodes CARTARGSLSLLYEQFF.

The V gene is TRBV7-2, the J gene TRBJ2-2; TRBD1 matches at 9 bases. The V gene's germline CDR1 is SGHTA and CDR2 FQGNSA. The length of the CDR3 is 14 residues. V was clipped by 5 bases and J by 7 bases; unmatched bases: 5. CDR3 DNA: TGTGCCAGCAGCCGCGGACAGGGGAACGGGGAGCTGTTTTTT. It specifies CASSRGQGNGELFF.

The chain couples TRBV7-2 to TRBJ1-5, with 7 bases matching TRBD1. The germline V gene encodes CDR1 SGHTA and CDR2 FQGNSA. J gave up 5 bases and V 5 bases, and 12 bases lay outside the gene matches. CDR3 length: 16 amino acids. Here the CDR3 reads CASSLTGVIGDQPQHF. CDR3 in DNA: TGTGCCAGCAGCCTCACAGGGGTCATAGGGGATCAGCCCCAGCATTTT. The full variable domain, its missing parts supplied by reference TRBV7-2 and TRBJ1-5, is GAGVSQSPSNKVTEKGKDVELRCDPISGHTALYWYRQSLGQGLEFLIYFQGNSAPDKSGLPSDRFSAERTGGSVSTLTIQRTQQEDSAVYLCASSLTGVIGDQPQHFGDGTRLSIL.

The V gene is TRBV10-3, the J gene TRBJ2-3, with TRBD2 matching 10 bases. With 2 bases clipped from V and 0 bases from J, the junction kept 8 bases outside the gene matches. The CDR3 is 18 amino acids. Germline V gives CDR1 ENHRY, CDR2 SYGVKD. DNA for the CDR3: TGTGCCATCAGTGAGGAGCTAGCGGGGGCAATCAGCACAGATACGCAGTATTTT. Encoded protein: CAISEELAGAISTDTQYF.

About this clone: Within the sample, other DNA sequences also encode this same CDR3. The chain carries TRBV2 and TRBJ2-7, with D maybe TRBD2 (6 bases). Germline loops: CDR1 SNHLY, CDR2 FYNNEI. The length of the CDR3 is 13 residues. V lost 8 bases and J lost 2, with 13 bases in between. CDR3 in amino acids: CASSRDSAYEQYF. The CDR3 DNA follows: TGTGCCAGCTCCCGGGACTCAGCCTACGAGCAGTACTTC.

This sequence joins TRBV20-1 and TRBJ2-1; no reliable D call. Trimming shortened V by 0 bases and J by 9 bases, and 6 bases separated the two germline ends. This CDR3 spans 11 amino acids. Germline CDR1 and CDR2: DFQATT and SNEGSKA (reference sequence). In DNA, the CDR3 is TGCAGTGCTAGAGATAACGGTGAGCAGTTCTTC. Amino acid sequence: CSARDNGEQFF.

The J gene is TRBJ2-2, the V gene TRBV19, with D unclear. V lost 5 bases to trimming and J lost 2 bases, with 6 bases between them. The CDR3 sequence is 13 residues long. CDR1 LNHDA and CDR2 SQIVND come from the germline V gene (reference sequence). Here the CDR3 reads CASSPTNTGELFF. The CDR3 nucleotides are TGTGCCAGTAGTCCGACTAACACCGGGGAGCTGTTTTTT.

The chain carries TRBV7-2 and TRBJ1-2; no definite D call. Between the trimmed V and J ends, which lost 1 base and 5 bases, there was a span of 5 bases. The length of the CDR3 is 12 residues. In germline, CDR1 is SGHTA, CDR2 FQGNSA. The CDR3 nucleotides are TGTGCCAGCAGCTTAGGAGGGTATGGCTACACCTTC. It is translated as CASSLGGYGYTF. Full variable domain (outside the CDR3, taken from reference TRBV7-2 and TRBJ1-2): GAGVSQSPSNKVTEKGKDVELRCDPISGHTALYWYRQSLGQGLEFLIYFQGNSAPDKSGLPSDRFSAERTGGSVSTLTIQRTQQEDSAVYLCASSLGGYGYTFGSGTRLTVV.

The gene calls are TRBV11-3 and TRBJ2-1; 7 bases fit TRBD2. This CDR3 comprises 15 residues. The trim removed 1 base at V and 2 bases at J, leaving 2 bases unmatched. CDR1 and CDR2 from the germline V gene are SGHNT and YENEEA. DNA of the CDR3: TGTGCCAGCAGCTTAGGGGGGGGAACCTACAATGAGCAGTTCTTC. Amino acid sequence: CASSLGGGTYNEQFF.

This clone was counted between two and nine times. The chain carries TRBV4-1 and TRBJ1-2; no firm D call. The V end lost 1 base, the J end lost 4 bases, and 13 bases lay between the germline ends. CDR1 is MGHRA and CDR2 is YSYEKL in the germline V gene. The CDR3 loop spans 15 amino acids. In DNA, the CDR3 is TGCGCCAGCAGCCAAGGCACACGACAAATCTATGGCTACACCTTC. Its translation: CASSQGTRQIYGYTF.

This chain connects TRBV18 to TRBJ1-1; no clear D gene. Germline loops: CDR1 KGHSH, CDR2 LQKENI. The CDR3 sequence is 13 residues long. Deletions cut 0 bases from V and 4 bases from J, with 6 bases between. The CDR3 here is CASSPPSGTEAFF. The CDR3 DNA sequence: TGTGCCAGCTCACCACCTTCGGGCACTGAAGCTTTCTTT.

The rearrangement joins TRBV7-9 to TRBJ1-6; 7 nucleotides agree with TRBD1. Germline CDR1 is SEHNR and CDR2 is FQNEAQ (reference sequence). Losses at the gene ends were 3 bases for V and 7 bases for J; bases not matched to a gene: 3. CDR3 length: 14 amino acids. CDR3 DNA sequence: TGTGCCAGCAGCTTTGACAGGGCAAATTCACCCCTCCACTTT. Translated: CASSFDRANSPLHF.

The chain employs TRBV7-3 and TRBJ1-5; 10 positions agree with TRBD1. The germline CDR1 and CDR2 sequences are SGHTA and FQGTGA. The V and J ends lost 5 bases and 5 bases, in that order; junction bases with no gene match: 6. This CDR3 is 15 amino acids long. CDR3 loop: CASSTSGTGDQPQHF. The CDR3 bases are TGTGCCAGCAGCACCTCAGGGACAGGGGATCAGCCCCAGCATTTT.

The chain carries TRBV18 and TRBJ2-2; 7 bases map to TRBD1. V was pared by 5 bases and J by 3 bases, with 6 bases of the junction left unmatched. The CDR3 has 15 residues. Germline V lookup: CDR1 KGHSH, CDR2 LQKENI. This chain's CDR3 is CASSTRTGDTGELFF. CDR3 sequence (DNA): TGTGCCAGCTCAACCCGGACAGGCGACACCGGGGAGCTGTTTTTT.

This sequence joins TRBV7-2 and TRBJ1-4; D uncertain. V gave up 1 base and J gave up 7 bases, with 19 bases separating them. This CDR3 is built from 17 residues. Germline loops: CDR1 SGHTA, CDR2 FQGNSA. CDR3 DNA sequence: TGTGCCAGCAGCTTAGGTTCTGGCTACCCGAGGAGTGAAAAACTGTTTTTT. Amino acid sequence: CASSLGSGYPRSEKLFF.

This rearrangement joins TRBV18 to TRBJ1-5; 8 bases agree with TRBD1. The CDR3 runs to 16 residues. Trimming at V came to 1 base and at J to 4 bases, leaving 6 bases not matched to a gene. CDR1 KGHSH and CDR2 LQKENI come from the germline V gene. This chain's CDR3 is CASSPRNDRGNQPQHF. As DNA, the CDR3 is TGTGCCAGCTCACCACGTAATGACAGGGGTAATCAGCCCCAGCATTTT.

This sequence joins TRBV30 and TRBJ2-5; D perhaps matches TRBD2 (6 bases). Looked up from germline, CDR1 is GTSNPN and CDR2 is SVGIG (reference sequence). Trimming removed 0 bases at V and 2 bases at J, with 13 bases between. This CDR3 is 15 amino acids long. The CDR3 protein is CAWSVVGGGQETQYF. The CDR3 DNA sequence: TGTGCCTGGAGTGTGGTTGGTGGAGGGCAAGAGACCCAGTACTTC.

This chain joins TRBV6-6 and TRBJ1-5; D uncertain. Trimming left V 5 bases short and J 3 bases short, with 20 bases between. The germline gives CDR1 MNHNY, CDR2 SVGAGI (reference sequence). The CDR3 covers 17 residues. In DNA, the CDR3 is TGTGCCAGCAGTCCCCGGGGTGGCGGAGGGCCCAATCAGCCCCAGCATTTT. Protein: CASSPRGGGGPNQPQHF.

CDR3 nucleotide sequence: TGCAGTGCTAGTTCGGCCCGAGGGGAAAAACTGTTTTTT. Protein sequence: CSASSARGEKLFF. The chain links TRBV20-1 to TRBJ1-4; D is unclear. Per the germline V gene, CDR1 is DFQATT and CDR2 is SNEGSKA (reference sequence). V was trimmed by 3 bases and J by 8 bases, leaving 13 bases between them. This CDR3 spans 13 amino acids.

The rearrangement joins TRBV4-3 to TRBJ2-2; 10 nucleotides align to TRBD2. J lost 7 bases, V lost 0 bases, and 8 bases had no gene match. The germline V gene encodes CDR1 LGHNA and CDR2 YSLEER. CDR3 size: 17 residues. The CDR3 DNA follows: TGCGCCAGCAGCCAAGATTCCGGGACTAGCGCGGACGGGGAGCTGTTTTTT. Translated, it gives CASSQDSGTSADGELFF.

The CDR3 DNA follows: TGTGCCACCAGCAGAGTAGGGGCCCCCACAGATACGCAGTATTTT. Translation: CATSRVGAPTDTQYF. This sequence joins TRBV15 and TRBJ2-3; a weak D match, TRBD1 (5 bases). The CDR3 loop spans 15 amino acids. With 1 base removed from V and 2 bases from J, the gap between germline ends came to 10 bases. Germline CDR1 is LNHNV and CDR2 is YYDKDF (reference sequence).

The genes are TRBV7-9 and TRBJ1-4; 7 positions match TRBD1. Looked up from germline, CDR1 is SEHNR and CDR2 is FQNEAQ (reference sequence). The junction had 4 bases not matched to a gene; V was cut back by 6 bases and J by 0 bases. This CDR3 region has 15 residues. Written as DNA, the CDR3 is TGTGCCAGCAGTAGACAGGGCTCAACTAATGAAAAACTGTTTTTT. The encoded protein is CASSRQGSTNEKLFF.

CDR3 sequence (DNA): TGTGCCAGTACCCCCCGGGACAGATACTATGGCTACACCTTC. This sequence encodes CASTPRDRYYGYTF. The chain uses TRBV19 and TRBJ1-2; 7 bases are shared with TRBD1. The CDR3 is made up of 14 amino acids. CDR1 is LNHDA, CDR2 SQIVND, per germline (reference sequence). Trimming took 7 bases from V and 3 from J; bases not matched to a gene: 8.

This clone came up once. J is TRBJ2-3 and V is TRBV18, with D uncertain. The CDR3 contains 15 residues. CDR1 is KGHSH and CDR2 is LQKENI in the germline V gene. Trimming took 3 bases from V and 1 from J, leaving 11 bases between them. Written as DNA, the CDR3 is TGTGCCAGCTCACCTGTCGGCGCGGGCACAGATACGCAGTATTTT. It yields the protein CASSPVGAGTDTQYF.

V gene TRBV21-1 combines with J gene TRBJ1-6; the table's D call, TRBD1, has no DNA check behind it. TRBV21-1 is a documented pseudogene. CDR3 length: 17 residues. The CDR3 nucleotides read TGTGCCAGCAGCAAAGATACAGGGGGGATAGATAATTCACCCCTCCACTTT. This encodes CASSKDTGGIDNSPLHF.

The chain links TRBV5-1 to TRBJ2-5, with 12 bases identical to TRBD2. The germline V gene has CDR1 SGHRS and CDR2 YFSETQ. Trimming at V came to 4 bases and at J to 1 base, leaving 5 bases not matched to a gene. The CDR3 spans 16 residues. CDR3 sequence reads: CASSHGTSGFQETQYF. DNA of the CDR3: TGCGCCAGCAGCCACGGGACTAGCGGGTTCCAAGAGACCCAGTACTTC.

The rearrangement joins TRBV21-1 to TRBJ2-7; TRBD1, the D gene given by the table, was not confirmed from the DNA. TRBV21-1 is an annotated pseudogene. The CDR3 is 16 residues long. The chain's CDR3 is CASSQVWLGFSYEQYF. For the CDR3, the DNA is TGTGCCAGCAGCCAAGTATGGTTGGGCTTTTCCTACGAGCAGTACTTC.

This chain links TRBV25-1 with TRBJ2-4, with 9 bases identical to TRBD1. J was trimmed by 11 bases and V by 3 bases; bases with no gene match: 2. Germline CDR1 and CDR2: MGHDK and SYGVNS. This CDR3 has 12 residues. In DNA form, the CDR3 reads TGTGCCAGCAGTGAGGGGACAGGGCTTCAGTACTTC. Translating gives CASSEGTGLQYF.